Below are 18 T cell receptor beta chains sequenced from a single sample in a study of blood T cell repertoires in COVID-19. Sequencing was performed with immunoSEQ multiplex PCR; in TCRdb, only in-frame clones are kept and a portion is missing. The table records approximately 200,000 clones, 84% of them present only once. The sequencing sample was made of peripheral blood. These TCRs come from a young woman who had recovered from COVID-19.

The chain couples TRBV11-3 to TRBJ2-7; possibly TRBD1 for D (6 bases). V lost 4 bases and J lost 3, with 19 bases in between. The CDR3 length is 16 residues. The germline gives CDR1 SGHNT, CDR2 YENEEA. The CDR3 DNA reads TGTGCCAGCAGCTGTGGGGGACATGGGGGATGCTACGAGCAGTACTTC. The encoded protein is CASSCGGHGGCYEQYF.

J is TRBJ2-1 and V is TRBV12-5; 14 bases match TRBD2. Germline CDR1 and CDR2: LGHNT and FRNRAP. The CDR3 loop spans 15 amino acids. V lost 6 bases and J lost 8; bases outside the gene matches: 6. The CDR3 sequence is CASGSGLAGAHEQFF. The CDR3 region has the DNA TGTGCTAGTGGGTCGGGACTAGCGGGAGCGCATGAGCAGTTCTTC.

CDR3 bases: TGTGCCAGCAGTTTGGGGACAGGGCTTCCAGATACGCAGTATTTT. Translating gives CASSLGTGLPDTQYF. The chain is built from TRBV28 and TRBJ2-3; 9 positions agree with TRBD1. V dropped 3 bases and J dropped 4; count of bases not matched to a gene: 5. The CDR3 contains 15 residues. In germline, CDR1 is MDHEN, CDR2 SYDVKM.

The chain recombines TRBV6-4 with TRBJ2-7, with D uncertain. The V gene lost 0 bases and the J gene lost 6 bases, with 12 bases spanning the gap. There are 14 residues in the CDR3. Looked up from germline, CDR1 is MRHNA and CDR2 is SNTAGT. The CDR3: CASSDSMTYGEQYF. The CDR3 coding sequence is TGTGCCAGCAGTGACTCAATGACTTATGGCGAGCAGTACTTC.

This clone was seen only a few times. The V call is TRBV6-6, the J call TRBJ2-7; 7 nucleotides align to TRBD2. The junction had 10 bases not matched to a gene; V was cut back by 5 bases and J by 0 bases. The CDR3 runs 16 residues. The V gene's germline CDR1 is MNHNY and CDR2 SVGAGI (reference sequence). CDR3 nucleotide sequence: TGTGCCAGCAGTCGAGGTATGGGAGGGAGCTCCTACGAGCAGTACTTC. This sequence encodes CASSRGMGGSSYEQYF.

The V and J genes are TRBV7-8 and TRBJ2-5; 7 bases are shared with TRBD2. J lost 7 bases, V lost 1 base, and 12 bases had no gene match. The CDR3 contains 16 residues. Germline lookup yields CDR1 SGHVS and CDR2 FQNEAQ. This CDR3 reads CASSLGAGPQRGTQYF. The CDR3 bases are TGTGCCAGCAGCTTAGGAGCGGGGCCACAACGGGGGACCCAGTACTTC.

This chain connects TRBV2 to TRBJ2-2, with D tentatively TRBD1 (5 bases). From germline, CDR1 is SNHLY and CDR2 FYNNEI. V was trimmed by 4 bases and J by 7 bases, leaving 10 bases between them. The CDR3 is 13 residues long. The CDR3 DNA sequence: TGTGCCAGCAGTGCCGTGCAGGGCGGGGAGCTGTTTTTT. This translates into CASSAVQGGELFF.

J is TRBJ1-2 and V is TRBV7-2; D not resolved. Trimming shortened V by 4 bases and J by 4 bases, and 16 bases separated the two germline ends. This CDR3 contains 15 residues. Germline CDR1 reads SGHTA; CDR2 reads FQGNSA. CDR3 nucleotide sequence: TGTGCCAGCAGCTCAACGACGGTGCTAGCCTATGGCTACACCTTC. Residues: CASSSTTVLAYGYTF.

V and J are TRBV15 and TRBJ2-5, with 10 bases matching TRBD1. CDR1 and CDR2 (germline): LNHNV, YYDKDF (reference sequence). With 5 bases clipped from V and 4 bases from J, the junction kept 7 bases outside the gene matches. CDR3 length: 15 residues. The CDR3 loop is CATSQTGGLGETQYF. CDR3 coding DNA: TGTGCCACCAGCCAGACAGGGGGCTTAGGAGAGACCCAGTACTTC.

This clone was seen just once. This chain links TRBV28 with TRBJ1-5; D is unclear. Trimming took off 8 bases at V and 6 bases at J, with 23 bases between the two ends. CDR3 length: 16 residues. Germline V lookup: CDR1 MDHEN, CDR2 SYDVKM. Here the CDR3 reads CASFKYGEPEVQPQHF. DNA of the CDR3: TGTGCCAGCTTTAAATATGGGGAGCCTGAGGTTCAGCCCCAGCATTTT.

In DNA, the CDR3 is TGTGCCAGCAGTTTCCTAGATACGCAGTATTTT. It encodes CASSFLDTQYF. This rearrangement joins TRBV6-5 to TRBJ2-3, with D hard to call. From germline, CDR1 is MNHEY and CDR2 SVGAGI. This CDR3 spans 11 amino acids. Between the trimmed V and J ends, which lost 4 bases and 5 bases, there was a span of 4 bases.

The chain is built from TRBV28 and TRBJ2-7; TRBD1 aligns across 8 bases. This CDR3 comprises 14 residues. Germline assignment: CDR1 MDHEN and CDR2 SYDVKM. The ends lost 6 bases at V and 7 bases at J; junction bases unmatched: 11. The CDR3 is CASRSDRVFGEQYF. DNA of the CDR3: TGTGCCAGCAGATCGGACAGGGTTTTTGGAGAGCAGTACTTC. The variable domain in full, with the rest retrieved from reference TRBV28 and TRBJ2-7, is DVKVTQSSRYLVKRTGEKVFLECVQDMDHENMFWYRQDPGLGLRLIYFSYDVKMKEKGDIPEGYSVSREKKERFSLILESASTNQTSMYLCASRSDRVFGEQYFGPGTRLTVT.

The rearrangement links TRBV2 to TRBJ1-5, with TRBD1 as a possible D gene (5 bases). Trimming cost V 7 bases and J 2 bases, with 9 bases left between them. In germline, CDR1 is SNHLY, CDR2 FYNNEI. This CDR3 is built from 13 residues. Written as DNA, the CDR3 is TGTGCCAGCACGGGGGTTGGCAATCAGCCCCAGCATTTT. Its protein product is CASTGVGNQPQHF.

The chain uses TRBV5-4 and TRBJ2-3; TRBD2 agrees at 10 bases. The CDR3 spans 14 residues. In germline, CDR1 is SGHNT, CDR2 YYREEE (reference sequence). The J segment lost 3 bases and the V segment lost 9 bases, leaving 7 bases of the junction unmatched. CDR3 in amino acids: CATIAGGGTDTQYF. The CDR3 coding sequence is TGTGCCACCATAGCGGGAGGTGGTACAGATACGCAGTATTTT.

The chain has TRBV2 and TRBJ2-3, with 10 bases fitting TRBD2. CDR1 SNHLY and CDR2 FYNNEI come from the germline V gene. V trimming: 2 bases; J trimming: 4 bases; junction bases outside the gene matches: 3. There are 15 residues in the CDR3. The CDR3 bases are TGTGCCAGCAGTGAAAGTCTAGCGGGAGCAGATACGCAGTATTTT. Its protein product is CASSESLAGADTQYF.

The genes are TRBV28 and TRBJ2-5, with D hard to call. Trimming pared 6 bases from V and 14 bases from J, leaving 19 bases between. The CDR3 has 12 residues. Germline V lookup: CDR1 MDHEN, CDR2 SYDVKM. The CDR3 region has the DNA TGTGCCAGCAGCCGCCCTTTCGTACTAAAATACTTC. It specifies CASSRPFVLKYF.

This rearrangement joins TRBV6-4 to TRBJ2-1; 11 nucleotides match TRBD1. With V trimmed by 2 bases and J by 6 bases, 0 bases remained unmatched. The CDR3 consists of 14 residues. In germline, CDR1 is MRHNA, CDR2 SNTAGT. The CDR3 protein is CASSDGTGGNEQFF. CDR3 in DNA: TGTGCCAGCAGTGACGGGACAGGGGGCAATGAGCAGTTCTTC.

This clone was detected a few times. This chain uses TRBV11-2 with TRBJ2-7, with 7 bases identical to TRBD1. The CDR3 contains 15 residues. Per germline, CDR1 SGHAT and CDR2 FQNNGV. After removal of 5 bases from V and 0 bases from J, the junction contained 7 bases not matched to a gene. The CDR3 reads CASSLGQDPSYEQYF. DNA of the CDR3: TGTGCCAGCAGCCTAGGACAGGATCCCTCCTACGAGCAGTACTTC.